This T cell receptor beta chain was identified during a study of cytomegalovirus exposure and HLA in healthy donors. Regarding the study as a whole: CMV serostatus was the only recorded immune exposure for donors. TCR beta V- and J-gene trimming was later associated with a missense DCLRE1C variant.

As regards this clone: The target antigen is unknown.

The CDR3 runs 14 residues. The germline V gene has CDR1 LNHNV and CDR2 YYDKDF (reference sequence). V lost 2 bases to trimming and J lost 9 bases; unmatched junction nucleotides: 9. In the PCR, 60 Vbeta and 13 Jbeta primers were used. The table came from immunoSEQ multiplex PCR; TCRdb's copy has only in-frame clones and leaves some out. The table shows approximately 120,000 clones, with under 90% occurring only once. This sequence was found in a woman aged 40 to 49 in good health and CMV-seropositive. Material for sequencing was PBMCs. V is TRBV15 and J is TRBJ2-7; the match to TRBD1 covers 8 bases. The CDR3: CATSRSSTGAVQYF. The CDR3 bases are TGTGCCACCAGCAGATCGTCGACAGGGGCGGTGCAGTACTTC.